These 2 T cell receptor beta chains were sequenced from one sample in a study of CD8+CD57+ T cells in acquired aplastic anemia. Researchers used genomic DNA as the template to profile TCR beta VDJ and CDR3. Each CDR3 protein is one row after TCRdb ran MiXCR on the reads. The data hold fewer than 200,000 distinct CDR3 sequences, with under 55% observed a single time. Previously, flow cytometry had revealed CD8+CD57+ cell expansion in the patients chosen for sequencing. The sequenced sample consisted of sorted CD4+, CD8+, or CD8+CD57+ T cells (not recorded which) from PBMCs. The receptors come from a human donor with aplastic anemia.

The DNA for the CDR3 is TGTGCCAGCAGCTCGGACTATACCGGGGAGCTGTTTTTT. It specifies CASSSDYTGELFF. The rearrangement links TRBV7-3 to TRBJ2-2; possibly TRBD2 for D (6 bases). CDR1 and CDR2 (germline): SGHTA, FQGTGA. The CDR3 sequence is 13 residues long. The V end lost 4 bases, the J end lost 5 bases, and 8 bases lay between the germline ends.

Many counts were recorded for this clonotype. CDR3 bases: TGCGCCAGCAGCTTGGATTCGGCGATGAACACTGAAGCTTTCTTT. This codes for CASSLDSAMNTEAFF. The V call is TRBV5-1, the J call TRBJ1-1; D is unclear. Per the germline V gene, CDR1 is SGHRS and CDR2 is YFSETQ. V was pared by 0 bases and J by 0 bases, with 9 bases between. The CDR3 runs 15 residues.